These 13 T cell receptor beta chains were all obtained from the same sample, sequenced in a study of identical twins. MiXCR was run by TCRdb on the 5' RACE reads, yielding one entry per CDR3 protein. The sample yields about 810,000 distinct CDR3 sequences, roughly 12% seen once. This sample also appeared in a second study, on yellow fever vaccine responses in identical twins.

The sample comprised PBMCs. Every receptor here comes from a woman under 30 in good health.

This clonotype was picked up many times. The chain carries TRBV5-1 and TRBJ2-3, with TRBD2 identical over 7 bases. Trimming at V came to 4 bases and at J to 1 base, leaving 12 bases not matched to a gene. CDR1 is SGHRS and CDR2 is YFSETQ in the germline V gene. The CDR3 has 17 amino acids. The CDR3 DNA sequence: TGCGCCAGCAGCAATGGCAAGGGAGGGGCCGGCACAGATACGCAGTATTTT. Residues: CASSNGKGGAGTDTQYF. Variable domain in full (rest from reference TRBV5-1 and TRBJ2-3): KAGVTQTPRYLIKTRGQQVTLSCSPISGHRSVSWYQQTPGQGLQFLFEYFSETQRNKGNFPGRFSGRQFSNSRSEMNVSTLELGDSALYLCASSNGKGGAGTDTQYFGPGTRLTVL.

This clonotype has a count of ten or more. This rearrangement joins TRBV12-3 or TRBV12-4 to TRBJ2-1, with D hard to call. The CDR3 has 13 amino acids. Between the trimmed V and J ends, which lost 2 bases and 6 bases, there was a span of 8 bases. The CDR3, as DNA: TGTGCCAGCAGTTTACTCTCGGGCAATGAGCAGTTCTTC. Translating gives CASSLLSGNEQFF.

This clonotype was seen a few times. The chain joins TRBV19 to TRBJ2-2; unclear D gene. The CDR3 runs to 14 residues. Germline loops: CDR1 LNHDA, CDR2 SQIVND (reference sequence). With 3 bases removed from V and 7 bases from J, the gap between germline ends came to 12 bases. CDR3 sequence reads: CASSIGGHGGELFF. DNA for the CDR3: TGTGCCAGTAGTATTGGTGGGCATGGCGGGGAGCTGTTTTTT.

The J gene is TRBJ2-3, the V gene TRBV6-1, with TRBD2 matching 8 bases. The germline gives CDR1 MNHNS, CDR2 SASEGT. V shed 7 bases and J 2 bases; nucleotides not matched to a gene: 5. The CDR3 contains 14 residues. The CDR3 DNA follows: TGTGCCAGCATCGGGCGGGGGGACACAGATACGCAGTATTTT. This gives the protein CASIGRGDTDTQYF.

The CDR3 spells CASSYELAGWGTSYEQYV. CDR3 sequence (DNA): TGTGCCAGCAGTTACGAACTAGCGGGGTGGGGAACCTCCTACGAGCAGTACGTC. This chain links TRBV6-2 or TRBV6-3 with TRBJ2-7; 10 bases line up with TRBD2. The junction had 10 bases not matched to a gene; V was cut back by 2 bases and J by 0 bases. Germline values: CDR1 MNHEY, CDR2 SVGEGT. The CDR3 runs 18 residues.

This clonotype was seen only a few times. The V call is TRBV12-3 or TRBV12-4, the J call TRBJ2-3, with TRBD1 identical over 11 bases. The junction had 9 bases not matched to a gene; V was cut back by 6 bases and J by 4 bases. This CDR3 comprises 16 residues. CDR3 region: CASSLPGQGDSDTQYF. The CDR3 DNA sequence: TGTGCCAGCAGCCTACCGGGACAGGGGGATTCAGATACGCAGTATTTT.

This chain joins TRBV27 and TRBJ2-1, with 9 bases that match TRBD2. The length of the CDR3 is 16 residues. Germline CDR1 MNHEY, CDR2 SMNVEV (reference sequence). J was trimmed by 6 bases and V by 6 bases; bases with no gene match: 12. This chain's CDR3 is CASRPHKAGGPNEQFF. The CDR3 nucleotides read TGTGCCAGCAGGCCCCATAAGGCGGGGGGGCCCAATGAGCAGTTCTTC.

This sequence joins TRBV7-6 and TRBJ2-1; D uncertain. Deletions cut 6 bases from V and 2 bases from J, with 20 bases between. The CDR3 spans 17 residues. CDR1 is SGHVS and CDR2 is FNYEAQ in the germline V gene. Here the CDR3 DNA reads TGTGCCAGCAGTCACATTTTGATCCCGGCCGCCTACAATGAGCAGTTCTTC. This gives the protein CASSHILIPAAYNEQFF.

In its sample, this clonotype was seen a few times. The chain joins TRBV20-1 to TRBJ1-1, with D possibly matching TRBD1 (6 bases). V lost 2 bases, J lost 8 bases, and 15 bases lay in between. Germline CDR1 and CDR2: DFQATT and SNEGSKA (reference sequence). The length of the CDR3 is 13 residues. The CDR3 loop reads CSARLEGGGEAFF. The CDR3 region has the DNA TGCAGTGCTAGACTGGAGGGGGGTGGGGAAGCTTTCTTT.

Points on this clonotype: A much larger clone differs from this one at a single base, so this may be a read error. V is TRBV6-1 and J is TRBJ2-7; 7 positions agree with TRBD1. The CDR3 is 12 residues long. V lost 7 bases and J lost 3; bases outside the gene matches: 3. Germline loops: CDR1 MNHNS, CDR2 SASEGT. CDR3 coding DNA: TGTGCCAGCAAGGGGGACAGCTACGAGCAGTACGTC. Residues: CASKGDSYEQYV.

This clonotype was counted many times. The rearrangement links TRBV7-2 to TRBJ2-5; TRBD2 agrees at 8 bases. Germline V CDR1 and CDR2: SGHTA, FQGNSA. The CDR3 is made up of 14 amino acids. Losses at the gene ends were 6 bases for V and 5 bases for J; bases not matched to a gene: 8. This CDR3 is CASRSGLAGETQYF. The DNA of the CDR3 is TGTGCCAGCAGGTCAGGACTAGCCGGGGAGACCCAGTACTTC.

This clonotype was counted only a few times. The chain uses TRBV5-1 and TRBJ2-1; D gene uncertain. The germline gives CDR1 SGHRS, CDR2 YFSETQ. The CDR3 has 12 amino acids. V gave up 6 bases and J gave up 3 bases, with 7 bases separating them. CDR3 amino acids: CASKDGYNEQFF. In DNA form, the CDR3 reads TGCGCCAGCAAGGACGGCTACAATGAGCAGTTCTTC.

This clonotype was counted between two and nine times. The chain joins TRBV20-1 to TRBJ1-4; D is perhaps TRBD1 (6 bases). Germline lookup yields CDR1 DFQATT and CDR2 SNEGSKA (reference sequence). This CDR3 has 14 residues. V lost 6 bases, J lost 3 bases, and 14 bases lay in between. The CDR3 DNA is TGCAGTGCAACCCCGGGACACCCTAATGAAAAACTGTTTTTT. Its protein product is CSATPGHPNEKLFF.